What follows is one TCR beta chain and its context. Original handling: Estimates of nucleated cell counts were drawn from the amplification of reference gene primers. Measured with immunoSEQ multiplex PCR; TCRdb has only the in-frame clones, and not every one. For V, J and clone size, that table is used; D and trimming come from the DNA. The table includes 100,000 or so clones, roughly 76% detected once. Germline CDR1 and CDR2: SGHDN and FVKESK. The CDR3 consists of 15 residues. Trimming took off 1 base at V and 5 bases at J, with 12 bases between the two ends. This entry is derived from a study of blood T cell repertoires in COVID-19. Looking at the study overall: PBMCs, B-cell-depleted T cells, or T cells were the source of the cDNA or gDNA that made up the material.

This chain joins TRBV14 and TRBJ2-1, with D possibly TRBD2 on 5 matching bases. The source of this sequence is a human donor in a cohort sampled during active COVID-19. The sample taken for sequencing was peripheral blood. The CDR3 protein is CASSQGLAENNEQFF. CDR3 coding DNA: TGTGCCAGCAGCCAAGGGCTAGCCGAGAACAATGAGCAGTTCTTC.